These 22 T cell receptor beta chains share one sample of origin, sequenced in a study of shared clonotypes between healthy human individuals. Here immunoSEQ multiplex PCR was the method, and the copy in TCRdb shows in-frame clones only, minus some. This sample carries under 2,500,000 clones, around 95% of them seen once, and the ten largest clones take around 0.13%. The sample was naive CD4+ T cells sorted from blood. Subset of the sample: CD45RA+ positively selected. These receptors came from a man between 18 and 29 years old in good health.

This clone was seen only a few times. V and J are TRBV7-2 and TRBJ2-7, with D uncertain. This CDR3 region has 14 residues. V was shortened by 5 bases and J by 4 bases, with 15 bases between the two germline ends. The germline V gene encodes CDR1 SGHTA and CDR2 FQGNSA. The CDR3 loop reads CASSPRLAGYEQYF. Written as DNA, the CDR3 is TGTGCCAGCAGCCCCAGACTTGCAGGTTACGAGCAGTACTTC.

This chain connects TRBV29-1 to TRBJ2-3; D remains unclear. V was pared by 8 bases and J by 2 bases, with 8 bases between. This CDR3 contains 11 residues. CDR1 and CDR2 from the germline V gene are SQVTM and ANQGSEA. CDR3 amino acids: CSPGFTDTQYF. CDR3 in DNA: TGCAGCCCCGGATTCACAGATACGCAGTATTTT.

V and J are TRBV9 and TRBJ2-5; 7 nucleotides match TRBD2. Looked up from germline, CDR1 is SGDLS and CDR2 is YYNGEE. V lost 3 bases, J lost 5 bases, and 16 bases stayed unmatched. The CDR3 is 17 amino acids. CDR3 sequence (DNA): TGTGCCAGCAGCGCGCCCACCCATGGCGGGAGTTGGGAGACCCAGTACTTC. It translates to CASSAPTHGGSWETQYF.

The V gene is TRBV6-5, the J gene TRBJ2-7; D gene unclear. Trimming pared 7 bases from V and 3 bases from J, leaving 16 bases between. Germline lookup yields CDR1 MNHEY and CDR2 SVGAGI. The CDR3 runs 14 residues. The CDR3 DNA is TGTGCCAGCACCGACGGACGGGTTAACTACGAGCAGTACTTC. Translation gives CASTDGRVNYEQYF.

J is TRBJ2-1 and V is TRBV5-1; the D call may be TRBD1 or TRBD2 (6 bases each). CDR3 length: 14 amino acids. The germline V and J ends were trimmed by 7 bases and 7 bases, with 18 bases remaining between them. Germline CDR1 and CDR2: SGHRS and YFSETQ. This CDR3 reads CASGRGGAGNEQFF. The CDR3, as DNA: TGCGCCAGCGGCAGGGGCGGGGCGGGGAATGAGCAGTTCTTC.

With respect to this clone: Within the sample, other DNA sequences also encode this same CDR3. The chain carries TRBV27 and TRBJ1-6; D remains unclear. CDR3 length: 14 amino acids. Germline lookup yields CDR1 MNHEY and CDR2 SMNVEV (reference sequence). V shed 2 bases and J shed 0 bases, with 2 bases lying between them. CDR3 sequence: CASSLGSYNSPLHF. In DNA, the CDR3 is TGTGCCAGCAGTTTAGGCTCCTATAATTCACCCCTCCACTTT.

Only one count was recorded for this clone. The genes are TRBV6-5 and TRBJ2-5; possibly TRBD1 for D (6 bases). The CDR3 contains 11 residues. Trimming cost V 4 bases and J 9 bases, with 9 bases left between them. Germline CDR1 MNHEY, CDR2 SVGAGI. CDR3 protein: CASSSSGAQYF. CDR3 coding DNA: TGTGCCAGCAGTTCATCAGGGGCCCAGTACTTC.

The rearrangement links TRBV19 to TRBJ2-1; 9 nucleotides agree with TRBD2. Germline CDR1 is LNHDA and CDR2 is SQIVND (reference sequence). J was trimmed by 1 base and V by 7 bases; bases with no gene match: 5. The CDR3 loop spans 15 amino acids. The CDR3 reads CASKFLAGSYNEQFF. In nucleotides, the CDR3 is TGTGCCAGTAAATTTCTAGCGGGATCCTACAATGAGCAGTTCTTC.

The V and J genes are TRBV5-1 and TRBJ2-3, with 9 nucleotides matching TRBD1. From germline, CDR1 is SGHRS and CDR2 YFSETQ. The CDR3 consists of 15 residues. After removal of 4 bases from V and 2 bases from J, the junction contained 5 bases not matched to a gene. The CDR3 nucleotides are TGCGCCAGCAGCACCGGGACAGGGACCACAGATACGCAGTATTTT. Translation gives CASSTGTGTTDTQYF. Together with reference TRBV5-1 and TRBJ2-3, the CDR3 gives the full variable domain: KAGVTQTPRYLIKTRGQQVTLSCSPISGHRSVSWYQQTPGQGLQFLFEYFSETQRNKGNFPGRFSGRQFSNSRSEMNVSTLELGDSALYLCASSTGTGTTDTQYFGPGTRLTVL.

The chain carries TRBV7-2 and TRBJ1-1; D unresolved. The CDR3 is 16 residues long. With 1 base removed from V and 0 bases from J, the gap between germline ends came to 12 bases. Germline-derived CDR1 and CDR2 are SGHTA and FQGNSA. In DNA, the CDR3 is TGTGCCAGCAGCTTAGTCGCGAATCTCATGAACACTGAAGCTTTCTTT. Its translation is CASSLVANLMNTEAFF.

The chain has TRBV28 and TRBJ1-2; maybe TRBD1 (5 bases). The CDR3 spans 13 residues. Trimming removed 6 bases from V and 8 bases from J, with 16 bases in between. The germline V gene encodes CDR1 MDHEN and CDR2 SYDVKM. CDR3 protein: CASSLDKGWGYTF. The CDR3 DNA reads TGTGCCAGCAGCTTGGACAAGGGATGGGGCTACACCTTC.

V is TRBV15 and J is TRBJ2-4; D remains ambiguous. Germline assignment: CDR1 LNHNV and CDR2 YYDKDF (reference sequence). The CDR3 contains 17 residues. Trimming removed 1 base at V and 0 bases at J, with 13 bases between. In DNA form, the CDR3 reads TGTGCCACCAGCAGAGGAACGAGAAAAGTAGCCAAAAACATTCAGTACTTC. This sequence encodes CATSRGTRKVAKNIQYF.

The chain uses TRBV11-2 and TRBJ2-7; 8 nucleotides align to TRBD2. The length of the CDR3 is 16 residues. V shed 5 bases and J 2 bases; nucleotides not matched to a gene: 11. The germline gives CDR1 SGHAT, CDR2 FQNNGV. CDR3 sequence (DNA): TGTGCCAGCAGCCCGGGGTTGATAGCGGGAACCTACGAGCAGTACTTC. It is translated as CASSPGLIAGTYEQYF.

In nucleotides, the CDR3 is TGTGCCAGCAGGGGACAGGGGATTAATTCACCCCTCCACTTT. It encodes CASRGQGINSPLHF. This chain links TRBV2 with TRBJ1-6; 10 bases map to TRBD1. The germline gives CDR1 SNHLY, CDR2 FYNNEI. The J segment lost 6 bases and the V segment lost 6 bases, leaving 2 bases of the junction unmatched. This CDR3 has 14 residues.

V and J are TRBV6-5 and TRBJ1-5; TRBD1 agrees at 7 bases. The CDR3 runs to 14 residues. Trimming at V came to 8 bases and at J to 2 bases, leaving 6 bases not matched to a gene. CDR1 MNHEY and CDR2 SVGAGI come from the germline V gene. The CDR3 protein is CASGRDSGNQPQHF. The CDR3 DNA follows: TGTGCCAGCGGTAGGGACAGCGGCAATCAGCCCCAGCATTTT.

V is TRBV1 and J is TRBJ2-1; TRBD2, the table's D call, was not compared with the DNA. TRBV1 is a known pseudogene. The CDR3 covers 16 residues. The CDR3 loop is CTSTPRCGRASNEQFF. In DNA, the CDR3 is TGCACCAGCACCCCGCGTTGCGGGAGAGCGAGCAATGAGCAGTTCTTC.

V gene TRBV5-1 combines with J gene TRBJ1-1; tentatively, D is TRBD1 (6 bases). V shed 3 bases and J shed 0 bases, with 9 bases lying between them. The CDR3 consists of 14 residues. Germline V CDR1 and CDR2: SGHRS, YFSETQ. CDR3 amino acids: CASSWTEMNTEAFF. The DNA of the CDR3 is TGCGCCAGCAGCTGGACAGAAATGAACACTGAAGCTTTCTTT.

The chain links TRBV6-1 to TRBJ2-1, with D maybe TRBD1 (5 bases). V dropped 3 bases and J dropped 12 bases, with 15 bases sitting between them. CDR1 and CDR2 from the germline V gene are MNHNS and SASEGT. This CDR3 is built from 13 residues. In DNA, the CDR3 is TGTGCCAGCAGTGACCCTGACAGAGCTGGGCAGTTCTTC. Its protein is CASSDPDRAGQFF.

The chain combines TRBV28 with TRBJ1-4, with D maybe TRBD1 (5 bases). Per germline, CDR1 MDHEN and CDR2 SYDVKM. Deletions cut 2 bases from V and 10 bases from J, with 20 bases between. The CDR3 covers 16 residues. CDR3 sequence reads: CASSLDGSGTFGKLFF. DNA for the CDR3: TGTGCCAGCAGTTTAGACGGGTCGGGGACTTTCGGAAAACTGTTTTTT.

Turning to this clone: Additional DNA sequences in this sample encode the identical CDR3. The chain has TRBV5-4 and TRBJ1-1; no definite D call. Per the germline V gene, CDR1 is SGHNT and CDR2 is YYREEE (reference sequence). The CDR3 covers 13 residues. The ends were cut back, 0 bases at V and 1 base at J, with 4 bases in the middle. The CDR3 DNA reads as TGTGCCAGCAGCTTGGAGCCGAACACTGAAGCTTTCTTT. As protein: CASSLEPNTEAFF.

This rearrangement joins TRBV27 to TRBJ2-7, with 12 bases matching TRBD2. Losses at the gene ends were 5 bases for V and 4 bases for J; bases not matched to a gene: 6. The CDR3 consists of 15 residues. Germline loops: CDR1 MNHEY, CDR2 SMNVEV (reference sequence). This chain's CDR3 is CASSGLAGKNYEQYF. The CDR3 coding sequence is TGTGCCAGCAGTGGACTAGCGGGAAAGAATTACGAGCAGTACTTC.

The V gene is TRBV11-2, the J gene TRBJ2-7; D gene unclear. Trimming removed 4 bases at V and 7 bases at J, with 14 bases between. Germline V gene data show CDR1 as SGHAT and CDR2 as FQNNGV. The CDR3 totals 13 residues. The DNA for the CDR3 is TGTGCCAGCAGCTCCCCTAGGGCCCTGGAGCAGTACTTC. Translation gives CASSSPRALEQYF.